This T cell receptor beta chain originates from a study of blood T cell repertoires in COVID-19. About the research overall: COVID-19 samples, acute and convalescent, were from the United States, Italy and Spain. Nucleic acid was either cDNA or gDNA, and it came from T cells, B-cell-depleted T cells, or PBMCs.

In the source study's methods: Estimated nucleated cell counts came from reference gene primer amplification. Here immunoSEQ multiplex PCR was the method, and the copy in TCRdb shows in-frame clones only, minus some. V, J and clone size were drawn from that table, and D and trimming were deduced from the DNA. The sample lists about 140,000 clones; approximately 90% were seen once. The length of the CDR3 is 15 residues. With V trimmed by 5 bases and J by 4 bases, 10 bases remained unmatched. The V gene's germline CDR1 is SGHTA and CDR2 FQGNSA. Seattle patients were enrolled during active infection and followed longitudinally.

V is TRBV7-2 and J is TRBJ1-2; 7 nucleotides agree with TRBD1. The clonotype originates from a human donor with COVID-19, enrolled during active disease. The donor label of this sample is uncertain. The sample comprised peripheral blood. This CDR3 is CASSPWTGSTYGYTF. The CDR3 region has the DNA TGTGCCAGCAGCCCCTGGACAGGCTCGACCTATGGCTACACCTTC. The variable domain in full, with the rest retrieved from reference TRBV7-2 and TRBJ1-2, is GAGVSQSPSNKVTEKGKDVELRCDPISGHTALYWYRQSLGQGLEFLIYFQGNSAPDKSGLPSDRFSAERTGGSVSTLTIQRTQQEDSAVYLCASSPWTGSTYGYTFGSGTRLTVV.